This record concerns one TCR beta chain sequence. Its cognate antigen is unknown. The source of the sample is a study of graft-versus-host responses after intestinal transplantation. Study at large: Recipients were given multivisceral, liver-intestinal, or isolated intestinal transplants. Uniformly, recipients were administered anti-thymocyte globulin induction with subsequent tacrolimus and steroids for approximately three years.

Study-wide results and caveats: Marrow from the recipient contained GvH clones, some of which had appeared first in ileum or blood.

Here immunoSEQ multiplex PCR was the method, and the copy in TCRdb shows in-frame clones only, minus some. The data hold some 93,000 clones, with 90% to 95% observed a single time. This receptor was taken from a human donor who received an intestinal transplant. Sample: unstimulated CD8+ T cells sorted from spleen or lymph node cells, taken before intestinal transplant.

This CDR3 reads CAISESYSGGSSYNEQFF. In DNA, the CDR3 is TGTGCCATCAGTGAGTCGTATTCTGGCGGGAGTTCCTACAATGAGCAGTTCTTC. The J gene is TRBJ2-1, the V gene TRBV10-3, with 7 nucleotides matching TRBD2. This CDR3 contains 18 residues. Germline lookup yields CDR1 ENHRY and CDR2 SYGVKD. With 0 bases clipped from V and 1 base from J, the junction kept 9 bases outside the gene matches.